This TCR beta chain was obtained from a study of breast tumors, draining lymph nodes, adjacent tissues. In its sample, this clonotype was seen many times. This CDR3 spans 19 amino acids. Germline V gene lookup returns CDR1 MNHNS and CDR2 SASEGT. Trimming cost V 4 bases and J 7 bases; bases outside gene matches: 25. Each CDR3 protein gets one entry after TCRdb re-called the multiplex PCR reads with MiXCR. The table includes 45,000 to 60,000 distinct CDR3 sequences, about 23% detected once. V and J are TRBV6-1 and TRBJ2-7; 7 bases match TRBD2. Sample: breast tumor tissue. This sequence originates from a female donor with breast cancer. Some clones in this sample may be carry-over from other donors' samples. The CDR3 loop is CASSVGDGSGPPVAEEQYF. The CDR3 nucleotides read TGTGCCAGCAGTGTCGGAGATGGTAGCGGGCCCCCCGTGGCTGAGGAGCAGTACTTC.